This TCR beta chain was sequenced for a study of shared clonotypes between healthy human individuals. Memory CD4+ cells were the fraction left after CD45RA+ naive selection. Once extracted for a subset, genomic DNA was divided evenly among several immunoSEQ plates. Only in-frame clones appear in the TCRdb table, and some are missing; sequencing was by immunoSEQ multiplex PCR. The data hold about a million clones, with under 80% observed a single time. V gave up 4 bases and J gave up 9 bases; unmatched junction bases: 6. This CDR3 spans 13 amino acids. Germline CDR1 MNHEY, CDR2 SVGAGI. The chain links TRBV6-5 to TRBJ2-3; 8 bases fit TRBD2. The source is a man aged 18-30 years in good health. Source material: memory CD4+ T cells sorted from blood. Noted subset: CD45RA-negative fraction. The DNA for the CDR3 is TGTGCCAGCAGTTCCCACGGGGGGGGGACGCAGTATTTT. This codes for CASSSHGGGTQYF.